This TCR beta chain was recorded in a study of T-cell memory formation after mild COVID-19. General observations from the study: Of the contracting clones, CD4+ ones lay mainly in CM and EM, and CD8+ ones in EMRA.

V was pared by 4 bases and J by 7 bases, with 14 bases between. The germline V gene has CDR1 SGHVS and CDR2 FQNEAQ. CDR3 length: 13 amino acids. TCRdb re-derived calls from the 5' RACE reads in MiXCR, one entry per CDR3 protein. Of some 320,000 distinct CDR3 sequences listed, more than 15% are singletons. In the case of this clonotype: Its target is unknown.

The receptor comes from a man aged 18 to 35 who had mild COVID-19 (a few samples of this study predate the infection). Cell type and time point are not known. The specimen was PBMCs or a T cell subset sorted from them (not recorded which). This chain connects TRBV7-8 to TRBJ2-7; possible D gene TRBD2, 6 bases. CDR3 in amino acids: CASSSKTREEQYF. CDR3 nucleotides: TGTGCCAGCAGCTCAAAGACTAGAGAGGAGCAGTACTTC.